The rows below give T cell receptor beta chains drawn from one sample of a study of response to subunit inactivated influenza vaccine. MiXCR, applied by TCRdb to the RT-PCR reads, yields one record per CDR3 protein. The table has hundreds of thousands of distinct CDR3 sequences, 11% seen once. This sample was also put to use in a study of T cells expressing NK-cell markers.

Sequencing used PBMCs from blood, obtained on the day of vaccination. These receptor sequences come from a man aged 45-65 years who received an inactivated influenza vaccine. Both conserved end residues are part of each CDR3. D genes are given only for firm matches. Expanded clones are given a class, and other clones once, few, many or no size at all.

J gene: TRBJ2-7
D gene: TRBD2
clone size: few
V gene: TRBV25-1
CDR3 protein: CASPPRGTRSYEQYF
CDR3 DNA: TGTGCCAGCCCCCCTCGCGGGACTAGATCTTACGAGCAGTACTTC

J gene: TRBJ2-2
D gene: NA
clone size: few
V gene: TRBV9
CDR3 protein: CASSVAYGRVGELFF
CDR3 DNA: TGTGCCAGCAGCGTAGCTTACGGGAGAGTCGGGGAGCTGTTTTTT

J gene: TRBJ2-2
D gene: TRBD1
clone size: NA
V gene: TRBV5-1
CDR3 protein: CASSPGQNPVDTGELFF
CDR3 DNA: TGCGCCAGCAGCCCGGGACAGAACCCGGTAGACACCGGGGAGCTGTTTTTT

J gene: TRBJ1-1
D gene: NA
clone size: NA
V gene: TRBV6-5
CDR3 protein: CASSYAGTLTEAFF
CDR3 DNA: TGTGCCAGCAGTTACGCAGGAACCCTCACTGAAGCTTTCTTT

J gene: TRBJ2-1
D gene: NA
clone size: NA
V gene: TRBV7-6
CDR3 protein: CASSLVVGSGYQDEQFF
CDR3 DNA: TGTGCCAGCAGCTTAGTGGTAGGGAGCGGGTATCAGGATGAGCAGTTCTTC

J gene: TRBJ2-3
D gene: NA
clone size: NA
V gene: TRBV29-1
CDR3 protein: CSARTAQYTDTQYF
CDR3 DNA: TGCAGCGCCCGGACAGCACAGTACACAGATACGCAGTATTTT

J gene: TRBJ2-2
D gene: NA
clone size: NA
V gene: TRBV7-9
CDR3 protein: CASNPQGMPGELFF
CDR3 DNA: TGTGCCAGCAACCCCCAGGGGATGCCCGGGGAGCTGTTTTTT

J gene: TRBJ1-1
D gene: TRBD1
clone size: NA
V gene: TRBV28
CDR3 protein: CASSDRVRTEAFF
CDR3 DNA: TGTGCCAGCTCCGACAGGGTAAGGACTGAAGCTTTCTTT

J gene: TRBJ2-3
D gene: TRBD2
clone size: NA
V gene: TRBV18
CDR3 protein: CASSPTSTYTQYF
CDR3 DNA: TGTGCCAGCTCACCGACTAGCACATATACGCAGTATTTT

J gene: TRBJ1-2
D gene: NA
clone size: NA
V gene: TRBV15
CDR3 protein: CATSRGGSYGYTF
CDR3 DNA: TGTGCCACCAGCAGAGGGGGAAGCTATGGCTACACCTTC

J gene: TRBJ2-3
D gene: NA
clone size: NA
V gene: TRBV20-1
CDR3 protein: CSARDLRTIHTDTQYF
CDR3 DNA: TGCAGTGCTAGAGACTTGCGGACTATACACACAGATACGCAGTATTTT

J gene: TRBJ2-3
D gene: NA
clone size: NA
V gene: TRBV6-2/TRBV6-3
CDR3 protein: CASSYWRWGTDTQYF
CDR3 DNA: TGTGCCAGCAGTTACTGGCGATGGGGCACAGATACGCAGTATTTT

J gene: TRBJ2-5
D gene: TRBD2
clone size: NA
V gene: TRBV6-1
CDR3 protein: CASSSILGASGSGEETQYF
CDR3 DNA: TGTGCCAGCAGCTCTATTCTTGGGGCTAGCGGGAGCGGAGAAGAGACCCAGTACTTC

J gene: TRBJ2-7
D gene: NA
clone size: few
V gene: TRBV9
CDR3 protein: CASSVTGQGEQYF
CDR3 DNA: TGTGCCAGCAGCGTTACAGGGCAGGGCGAGCAGTACTTC

J gene: TRBJ1-1
D gene: NA
clone size: many
V gene: TRBV20-1
CDR3 protein: CSASNGMNTEAFF
CDR3 DNA: TGCAGTGCTAGCAATGGAATGAACACTGAAGCTTTCTTT

J gene: TRBJ2-1
D gene: NA
clone size: NA
V gene: TRBV12-3/TRBV12-4
CDR3 protein: CASSRLGGQGSNEQFF
CDR3 DNA: TGTGCCAGCAGCCGACTGGGGGGTCAAGGGTCGAATGAGCAGTTCTTC

J gene: TRBJ2-3
D gene: TRBD2
clone size: many
V gene: TRBV10-3
CDR3 protein: CAISPLAGKTDTQYF
CDR3 DNA: TGTGCCATCAGTCCACTAGCGGGGAAGACCGATACGCAGTATTTT

J gene: TRBJ2-7
D gene: NA
clone size: NA
V gene: TRBV5-1
CDR3 protein: CASSQNRLTSYEQYF
CDR3 DNA: TGCGCCAGCAGCCAGAACAGGTTAACCTCCTACGAGCAGTACTTC

J gene: TRBJ2-7
D gene: NA
clone size: NA
V gene: TRBV20-1
CDR3 protein: CSAREAFAGSYEQYF
CDR3 DNA: TGCAGTGCTAGAGAAGCATTCGCGGGCTCCTACGAGCAGTACTTC

J gene: TRBJ2-7
D gene: NA
clone size: NA
V gene: TRBV20-1
CDR3 protein: CSARKRFLEYEQYF
CDR3 DNA: TGCAGTGCTAGAAAGAGGTTTTTAGAATACGAGCAGTACTTC

J gene: TRBJ2-1
D gene: TRBD2
clone size: NA
V gene: TRBV20-1
CDR3 protein: CSARSGLAGRSYNEQFF
CDR3 DNA: TGCAGTGCTAGATCTGGGCTAGCGGGAAGGTCCTACAATGAGCAGTTCTTC

J gene: TRBJ2-2
D gene: TRBD1
clone size: NA
V gene: TRBV7-9
CDR3 protein: CATGRGQENTGELFF
CDR3 DNA: TGTGCCACCGGAAGAGGACAGGAGAACACCGGGGAGCTGTTTTTT